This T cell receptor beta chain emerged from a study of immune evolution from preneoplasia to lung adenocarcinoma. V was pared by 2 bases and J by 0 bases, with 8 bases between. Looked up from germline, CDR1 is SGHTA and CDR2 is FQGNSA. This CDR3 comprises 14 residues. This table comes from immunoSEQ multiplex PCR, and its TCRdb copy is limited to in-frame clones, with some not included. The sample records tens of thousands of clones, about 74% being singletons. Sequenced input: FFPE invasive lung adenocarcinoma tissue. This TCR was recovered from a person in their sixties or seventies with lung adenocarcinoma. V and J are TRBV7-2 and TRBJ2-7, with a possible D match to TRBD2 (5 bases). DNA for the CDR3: TGTGCCAGCAGCTTAATGGAGGCCTCCTACGAGCAGTACTTC. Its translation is CASSLMEASYEQYF.